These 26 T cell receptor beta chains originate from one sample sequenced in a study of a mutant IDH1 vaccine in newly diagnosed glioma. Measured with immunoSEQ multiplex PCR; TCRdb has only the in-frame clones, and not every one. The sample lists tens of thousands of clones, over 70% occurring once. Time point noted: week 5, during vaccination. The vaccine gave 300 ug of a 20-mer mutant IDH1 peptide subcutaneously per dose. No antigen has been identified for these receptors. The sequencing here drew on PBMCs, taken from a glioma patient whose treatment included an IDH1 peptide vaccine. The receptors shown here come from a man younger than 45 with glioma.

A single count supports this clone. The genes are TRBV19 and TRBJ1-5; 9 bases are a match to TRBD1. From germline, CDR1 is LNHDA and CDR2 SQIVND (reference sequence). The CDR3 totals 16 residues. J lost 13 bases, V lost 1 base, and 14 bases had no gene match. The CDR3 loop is CASSIAGTGLRRLQHF. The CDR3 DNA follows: TGTGCCAGTAGTATAGCAGGGACAGGGTTACGGAGGTTACAGCATTTT. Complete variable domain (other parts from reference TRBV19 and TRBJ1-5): DGGITQSPKYLFRKEGQNVTLSCEQNLNHDAMYWYRQDPGQGLRLIYYSQIVNDFQKGDIAEGYSVSREKKESFPLTVTSAQKNPTAFYLCASSIAGTGLRRLQHFGDGTRLSIL.

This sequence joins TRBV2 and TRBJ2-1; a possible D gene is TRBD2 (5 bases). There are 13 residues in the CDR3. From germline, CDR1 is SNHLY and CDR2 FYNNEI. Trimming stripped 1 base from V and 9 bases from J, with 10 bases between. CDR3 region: CASSEGRRIEQFF. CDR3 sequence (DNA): TGTGCCAGCAGTGAAGGACGGAGGATTGAGCAGTTCTTC.

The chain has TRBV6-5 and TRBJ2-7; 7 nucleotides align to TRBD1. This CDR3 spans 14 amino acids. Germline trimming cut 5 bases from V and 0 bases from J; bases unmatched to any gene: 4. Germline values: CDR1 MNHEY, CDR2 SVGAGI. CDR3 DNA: TGTGCCAGCAGTCCGGACAGGAGCTCCTACGAGCAGTACTTC. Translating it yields CASSPDRSSYEQYF.

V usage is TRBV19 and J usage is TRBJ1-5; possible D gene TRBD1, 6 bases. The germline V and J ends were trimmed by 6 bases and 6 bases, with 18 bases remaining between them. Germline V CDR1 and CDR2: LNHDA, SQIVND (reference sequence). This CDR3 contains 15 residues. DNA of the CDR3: TGTGCCAGTAGGATCGGGCAGGGGAACGGTCAGCCCCAGCATTTT. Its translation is CASRIGQGNGQPQHF.

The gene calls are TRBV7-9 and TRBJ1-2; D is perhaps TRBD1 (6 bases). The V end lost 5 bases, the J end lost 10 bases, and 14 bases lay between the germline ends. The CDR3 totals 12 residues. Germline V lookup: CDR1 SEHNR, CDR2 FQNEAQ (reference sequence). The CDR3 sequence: CASSPTGLDYTF. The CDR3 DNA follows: TGTGCCAGCAGCCCCACAGGGTTGGACTACACCTTC.

DNA of the CDR3: TGTGCCAGTAGTATAGTTCAGGGAATCAATCAGCCCCAGCATTTT. As protein: CASSIVQGINQPQHF. The V call is TRBV19, the J call TRBJ1-5; D may be TRBD1 (5 bases). Germline values: CDR1 LNHDA, CDR2 SQIVND (reference sequence). This CDR3 comprises 15 residues. V was clipped by 1 base and J by 3 bases, with 10 bases between them.

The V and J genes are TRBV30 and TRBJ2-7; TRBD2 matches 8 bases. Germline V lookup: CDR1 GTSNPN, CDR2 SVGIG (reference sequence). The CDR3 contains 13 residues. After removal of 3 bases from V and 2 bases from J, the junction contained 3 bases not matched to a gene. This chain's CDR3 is CAWRTGGTYEQYF. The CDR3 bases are TGTGCCTGGAGGACGGGGGGGACCTACGAGCAGTACTTC.

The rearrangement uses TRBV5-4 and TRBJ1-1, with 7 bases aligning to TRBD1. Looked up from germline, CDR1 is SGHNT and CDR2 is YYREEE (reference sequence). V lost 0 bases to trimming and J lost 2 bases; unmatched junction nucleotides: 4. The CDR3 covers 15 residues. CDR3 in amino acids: CASSLVDRDNTEAFF. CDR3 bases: TGTGCCAGCAGCTTGGTCGACAGGGACAACACTGAAGCTTTCTTT.

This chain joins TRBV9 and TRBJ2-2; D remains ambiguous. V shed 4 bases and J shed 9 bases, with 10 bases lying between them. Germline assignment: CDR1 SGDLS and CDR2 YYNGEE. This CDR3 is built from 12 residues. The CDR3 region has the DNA TGTGCCAGCAGCACCTCCGGTCGGGAGCTGTTTTTT. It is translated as CASSTSGRELFF.

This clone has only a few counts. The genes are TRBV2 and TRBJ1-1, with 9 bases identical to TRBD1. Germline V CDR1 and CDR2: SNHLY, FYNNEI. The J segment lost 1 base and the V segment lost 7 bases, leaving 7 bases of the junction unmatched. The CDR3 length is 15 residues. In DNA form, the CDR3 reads TGTGCCAGCACCCTAGGGACAGGGCGGAACACTGAAGCTTTCTTT. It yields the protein CASTLGTGRNTEAFF.

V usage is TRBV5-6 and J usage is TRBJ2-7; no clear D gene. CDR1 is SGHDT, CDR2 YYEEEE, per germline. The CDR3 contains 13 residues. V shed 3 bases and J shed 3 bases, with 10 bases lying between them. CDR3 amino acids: CASSSTWYYEQYF. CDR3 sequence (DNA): TGTGCCAGCAGCTCAACCTGGTACTACGAGCAGTACTTC.

Here the CDR3 reads CASSQTGTGLYEQYF. The CDR3 DNA reads as TGCGCCAGCAGCCAAACCGGGACAGGCCTCTACGAGCAGTACTTC. The chain couples TRBV4-1 to TRBJ2-7, with TRBD1 matching over 8 bases. CDR1 and CDR2 from the germline V gene are MGHRA and YSYEKL. The CDR3 sequence is 15 residues long. The J segment lost 3 bases and the V segment lost 2 bases, leaving 6 bases of the junction unmatched.

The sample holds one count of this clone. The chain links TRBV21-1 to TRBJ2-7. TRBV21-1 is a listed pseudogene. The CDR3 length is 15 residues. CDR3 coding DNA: TGTGCCAGCAGCATGATAAGGGAAACTGGCTACGAGCAGTACTTC. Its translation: CASSMIRETGYEQYF.

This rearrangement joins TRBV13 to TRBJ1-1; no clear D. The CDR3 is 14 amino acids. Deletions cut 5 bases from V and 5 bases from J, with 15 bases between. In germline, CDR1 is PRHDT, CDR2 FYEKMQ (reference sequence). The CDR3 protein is CASSTSSARTEAFF. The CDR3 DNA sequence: TGTGCCAGCAGCACGTCCTCTGCGAGGACTGAAGCTTTCTTT.

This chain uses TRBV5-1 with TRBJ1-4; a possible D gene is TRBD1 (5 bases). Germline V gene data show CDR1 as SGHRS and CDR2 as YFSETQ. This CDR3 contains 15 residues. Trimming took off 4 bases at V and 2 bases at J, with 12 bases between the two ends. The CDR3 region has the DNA TGCGCCAGCAGCCCTGGTCGGGGGACTAATGAAAAACTGTTTTTT. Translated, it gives CASSPGRGTNEKLFF.

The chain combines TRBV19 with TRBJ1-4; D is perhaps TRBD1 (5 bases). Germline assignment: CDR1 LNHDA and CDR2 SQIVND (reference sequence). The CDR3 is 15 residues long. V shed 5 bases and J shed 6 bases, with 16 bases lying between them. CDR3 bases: TGTGCCAGTAGTTCACAAGCAGGGTGGGATGAAAAACTGTTTTTT. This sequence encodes CASSSQAGWDEKLFF. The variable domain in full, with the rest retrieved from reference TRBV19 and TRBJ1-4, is DGGITQSPKYLFRKEGQNVTLSCEQNLNHDAMYWYRQDPGQGLRLIYYSQIVNDFQKGDIAEGYSVSREKKESFPLTVTSAQKNPTAFYLCASSSQAGWDEKLFFGSGTQLSVL.

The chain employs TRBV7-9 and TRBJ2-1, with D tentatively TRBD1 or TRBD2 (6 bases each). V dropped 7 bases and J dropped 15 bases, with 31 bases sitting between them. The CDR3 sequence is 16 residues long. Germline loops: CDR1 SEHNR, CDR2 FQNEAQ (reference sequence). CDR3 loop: CASMGAGSPTRARRFF. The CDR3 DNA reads TGTGCCAGCATGGGGGCGGGGTCCCCCACGCGGGCTCGGAGGTTCTTC.

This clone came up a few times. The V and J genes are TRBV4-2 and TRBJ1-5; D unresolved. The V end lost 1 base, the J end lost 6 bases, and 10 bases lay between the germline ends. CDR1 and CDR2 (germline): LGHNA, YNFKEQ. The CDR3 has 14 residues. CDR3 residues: CASSQGVPSQPQHF. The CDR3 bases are TGTGCCAGCAGCCAAGGAGTCCCGAGTCAGCCCCAGCATTTT.

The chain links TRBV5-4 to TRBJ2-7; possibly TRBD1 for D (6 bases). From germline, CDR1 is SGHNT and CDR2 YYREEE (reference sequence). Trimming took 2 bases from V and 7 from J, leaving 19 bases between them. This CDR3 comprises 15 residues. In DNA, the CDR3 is TGTGCCAGCAGCTTACGAGGGGGTATCCTTTCGGAGCAGTACTTC. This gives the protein CASSLRGGILSEQYF.

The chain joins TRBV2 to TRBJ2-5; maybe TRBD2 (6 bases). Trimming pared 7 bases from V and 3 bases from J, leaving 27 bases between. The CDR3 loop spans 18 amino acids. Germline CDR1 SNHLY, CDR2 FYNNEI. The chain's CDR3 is CASTMGFLALPREETQYF. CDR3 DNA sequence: TGTGCCAGCACCATGGGTTTTCTAGCGCTCCCCCGTGAAGAGACCCAGTACTTC.

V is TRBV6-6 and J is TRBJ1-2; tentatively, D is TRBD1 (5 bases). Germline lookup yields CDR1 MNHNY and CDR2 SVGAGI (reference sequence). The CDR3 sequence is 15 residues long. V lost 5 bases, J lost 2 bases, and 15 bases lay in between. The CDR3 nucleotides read TGTGCCAGCAGTCCCCACTGGGGGGACAACTATGGCTACACCTTC. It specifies CASSPHWGDNYGYTF.

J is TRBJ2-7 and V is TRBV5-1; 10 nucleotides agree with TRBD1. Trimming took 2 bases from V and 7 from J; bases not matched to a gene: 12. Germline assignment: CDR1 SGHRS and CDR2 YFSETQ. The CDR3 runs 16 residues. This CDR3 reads CASSFTTGTGVVEQYF. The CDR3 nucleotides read TGCGCCAGCAGCTTCACAACCGGGACAGGGGTGGTAGAGCAGTACTTC. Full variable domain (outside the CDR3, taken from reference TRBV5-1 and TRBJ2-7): KAGVTQTPRYLIKTRGQQVTLSCSPISGHRSVSWYQQTPGQGLQFLFEYFSETQRNKGNFPGRFSGRQFSNSRSEMNVSTLELGDSALYLCASSFTTGTGVVEQYFGPGTRLTVT.

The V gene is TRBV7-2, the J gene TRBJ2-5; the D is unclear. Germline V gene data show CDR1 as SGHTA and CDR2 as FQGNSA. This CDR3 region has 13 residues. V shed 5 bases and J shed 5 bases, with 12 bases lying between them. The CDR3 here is CASSPRPKETQYF. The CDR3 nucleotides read TGTGCCAGCAGCCCGAGACCTAAGGAGACCCAGTACTTC.

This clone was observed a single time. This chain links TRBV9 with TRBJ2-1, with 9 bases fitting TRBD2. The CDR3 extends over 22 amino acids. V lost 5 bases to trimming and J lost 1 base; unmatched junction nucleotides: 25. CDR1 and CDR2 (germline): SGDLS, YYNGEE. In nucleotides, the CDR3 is TGTGCCAGCAGTCGTAAGGAGTTTGGCGGGCTAGCGGGGCCTCGATCCTACAATGAGCAGTTCTTC. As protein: CASSRKEFGGLAGPRSYNEQFF.

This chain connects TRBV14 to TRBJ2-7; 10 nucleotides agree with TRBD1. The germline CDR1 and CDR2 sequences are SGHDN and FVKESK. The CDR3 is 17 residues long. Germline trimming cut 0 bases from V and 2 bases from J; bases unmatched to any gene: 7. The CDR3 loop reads CASSQELVGTGAYEQYF. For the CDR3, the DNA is TGTGCCAGCAGCCAAGAATTAGTGGGGACAGGGGCCTACGAGCAGTACTTC. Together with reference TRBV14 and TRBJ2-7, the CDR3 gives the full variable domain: EAGVTQFPSHSVIEKGQTVTLRCDPISGHDNLYWYRRVMGKEIKFLLHFVKESKQDESGMPNNRFLAERTGGTYSTLKVQPAELEDSGVYFCASSQELVGTGAYEQYFGPGTRLTVT.

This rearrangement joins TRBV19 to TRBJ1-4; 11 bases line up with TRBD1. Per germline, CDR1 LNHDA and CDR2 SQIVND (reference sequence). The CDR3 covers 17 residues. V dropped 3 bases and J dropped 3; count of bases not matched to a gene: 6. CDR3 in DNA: TGTGCCAGTAGTATCACGGACAGGGGGCTGGCTAATGAAAAACTGTTTTTT. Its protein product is CASSITDRGLANEKLFF.